This T cell receptor beta chain is from a study of blood T cell repertoires in COVID-19. About the research overall: Spain, Italy and the United States supplied samples that represented acute and convalescent COVID-19. Sample material is recorded as cDNA or gDNA derived from T cells, B-cell-depleted T cells, or PBMCs.

In the authors' methods: Amplification from reference gene primers served as the basis for estimated nucleated cell counts. Sequencing used immunoSEQ multiplex PCR; TCRdb keeps in-frame clones, though not all of them. That table is the source of V, J and clone size, and D and trimming were worked out from the DNA. The top ten hold roughly 47% of the sample, which has 60,000 to 75,000 clones, 75% to 80% seen once. Germline V gives CDR1 SGHRS, CDR2 YFSETQ. The CDR3 is 13 residues long. Deletions cut 2 bases from V and 2 bases from J, with 7 bases between. The source material was peripheral blood. The receptor was derived from a woman older than 75 with acute or convalescent COVID-19. The genes are TRBV5-1 and TRBJ2-5; maybe TRBD2 (5 bases). The CDR3 DNA sequence: TGCGCCAGCAGCTTCGGGGAACAAGAGACCCAGTACTTC. Translating gives CASSFGEQETQYF.